The clone carrying this T cell receptor (beta chain) was seen more than once but under ten times. What it binds is not known. This sample stems from a study of human T cells and chemical hapten exposure. Study outcomes and limitations: TCRs at a frequency above 1 in 1000 stayed unchanged with DPC sensitization.

Single cDNA molecules in the library carried unique molecular identifiers attached during preparation. TCRdb re-analysed the reads in MiXCR, keeping a single row per CDR3 protein. The sample contains about 5,100 distinct CDR3 sequences, around 50% of which appear only once. Treatment of the sample: therapeutic diphenylcyclopropenone sensitization with weekly scalp DPC. Researchers sampled blood before each patch test went on. The sample consisted of whole blood, taken before DPC sensitization or 2, 6, or about 24 weeks after (not recorded which). This TCR was recovered from an adult with alopecia areata. Some clones in this sample may be carry-over from other donors' samples. This table probably holds off-target reads from a library built for another chain.

CDR3 nucleotides: TGTGCCAGCAGCTCATCCCCTGGAGAGACCCAGTACTTC. Translating gives CASSSSPGETQYF. The chain recombines TRBV12-3 or TRBV12-4 with TRBJ2-5; no clear D. The CDR3 sequence is 13 residues long. V was shortened by 6 bases and J by 4 bases, with 12 bases between the two germline ends.